The 29 T cell receptor beta chains given below trace back to one sample, sequenced in a study of T cells in Graves' hyperthyroidism and ophthalmopathy. The source material, RNA transcripts, was used to amplify TCR beta CDR3 regions. Using the HTBI primer set, a first-round RT-PCR was run on the TCR CDR3. TCRdb independently ran MiXCR on the multiplex PCR reads; one entry per CDR3 protein. The sample includes about 600,000 distinct CDR3 sequences, approximately 15% of them seen just once. The sequencing sample was made of blood. Receptors were obtained from a woman under 30 with Graves' ophthalmopathy.

This clonotype has only a few counts. The chain couples TRBV29-1 to TRBJ1-1, with D uncertain. Germline assignment: CDR1 SQVTM and CDR2 ANQGSEA. The CDR3 is made up of 19 amino acids. Trimming removed 0 bases from V and 0 bases from J, with 23 bases in between. CDR3 bases: TGCAGCGTTGAAGATCCTTTAGACAAAGGGCGGGAAATGAACACTGAAGCTTTCTTT. Protein: CSVEDPLDKGREMNTEAFF.

This clonotype was counted many times. This rearrangement joins TRBV30 to TRBJ1-5, with no clear D. V lost 2 bases and J 6 bases, leaving 11 bases between the germline ends. The CDR3 consists of 13 residues. Germline loops: CDR1 GTSNPN, CDR2 SVGIG (reference sequence). The CDR3 sequence is CAWSTKGGQPQHF. Written as DNA, the CDR3 is TGTGCCTGGAGTACGAAGGGCGGTCAGCCCCAGCATTTT.

The table lists this clonotype with a few counts. This chain uses TRBV4-3 with TRBJ2-1; D gene ambiguous. V shed 2 bases and J shed 6 bases, with 5 bases lying between them. CDR1 and CDR2 (germline): LGHNA, YSLEER. The CDR3 runs to 12 residues. CDR3 sequence reads: CASSQRSNEQFF. For the CDR3, the DNA is TGCGCCAGCAGCCAAAGGAGCAATGAGCAGTTCTTC.

This clonotype was counted at least ten times. This rearrangement joins TRBV6-1 to TRBJ2-5; 8 bases fit TRBD2. CDR1 is MNHNS and CDR2 is SASEGT in the germline V gene. J lost 2 bases, V lost 4 bases, and 6 bases had no gene match. The CDR3 sequence is 15 residues long. The CDR3 spells CASSAGGLGQETQYF. CDR3 nucleotides: TGTGCCAGCAGTGCGGGGGGGCTTGGACAAGAGACCCAGTACTTC.

The rearrangement links TRBV19 to TRBJ2-7, with unresolved D. Trimming left V 1 base short and J 7 bases short, with 17 bases between. Germline V CDR1 and CDR2: LNHDA, SQIVND (reference sequence). The CDR3 covers 15 residues. CDR3 sequence reads: CASSIGGQGLLEQYF. CDR3 nucleotides: TGTGCCAGTAGTATAGGGGGTCAAGGTTTACTGGAGCAGTACTTC.

The sample holds a few counts of this clonotype. This chain uses TRBV10-3 with TRBJ2-1; TRBD1 matches at 9 bases. CDR3 length: 14 residues. CDR1 and CDR2 (germline): ENHRY, SYGVKD. V lost 0 bases and J lost 7; bases outside the gene matches: 1. The CDR3 nucleotides are TGTGCCATCAGTGAGTCCGGACAGGGGAATGAGCAGTTCTTC. Translated: CAISESGQGNEQFF.

This clonotype was seen at least ten times. The J gene is TRBJ1-2, the V gene TRBV27; 9 nucleotides agree with TRBD1. CDR1 MNHEY and CDR2 SMNVEV come from the germline V gene (reference sequence). The V segment lost 5 bases and the J segment 7 bases; nucleotides outside the gene matches: 5. The CDR3 runs 13 residues. CDR3 nucleotides: TGTGCCAGCAGTACCGGACAGGGGTTTGGCTACACCTTC. Amino acid sequence: CASSTGQGFGYTF.

The V call is TRBV28, the J call TRBJ1-5; maybe TRBD1 (6 bases). Germline V gene data show CDR1 as MDHEN and CDR2 as SYDVKM. Between the trimmed V and J ends, which lost 3 bases and 4 bases, there was a span of 16 bases. The CDR3 is made up of 16 amino acids. CDR3 in DNA: TGTGCCAGCAGTTTCGTCCGGGGGCTCTCGAATCAGCCCCAGCATTTT. Encoded protein: CASSFVRGLSNQPQHF.

This clonotype was found many times. The rearrangement links TRBV7-2 to TRBJ2-5; D call uncertain. V lost 2 bases to trimming and J lost 9 bases, with 22 bases between them. Germline V CDR1 and CDR2: SGHTA, FQGNSA. The CDR3 length is 16 residues. The CDR3 region has the DNA TGTGCCAGCAGCTTACCCCCTAGACCTCTTAAGACGGCCCAGTACTTC. Its protein is CASSLPPRPLKTAQYF.

This clonotype has ten or more counts. One end of the junction is discordant with germline, which a read error may explain. The CDR3 spells CASSLTRLAGAFPYEQYF. CDR3 in DNA: TGTGCCAGCAGCCTAACCAGACTAGCGGGAGCGTTCCCCTACGAGCAGTACTTC. V and J are TRBV7-3 and TRBJ2-7; TRBD2 agrees at 12 bases. Germline CDR1 is SGHTA and CDR2 is FQGTGA. CDR3 length: 18 residues.

The chain couples TRBV6-1 to TRBJ1-5, with D possibly TRBD1 on 5 matching bases. The length of the CDR3 is 13 residues. Germline V gives CDR1 MNHNS, CDR2 SASEGT. The ends were cut back, 5 bases at V and 6 bases at J, with 11 bases in the middle. CDR3 in DNA: TGTGCCAGCAGTCCCCAGGGATCTCAGCCCCAGCATTTT. The encoded protein is CASSPQGSQPQHF.

This clonotype was detected a few times. The chain couples TRBV4-1 to TRBJ2-1; D is uncertain. CDR1 is MGHRA, CDR2 YSYEKL, per germline. Between the trimmed V and J ends, which lost 5 bases and 0 bases, there was a span of 11 bases. CDR3 length: 15 amino acids. The CDR3 nucleotides read TGCGCCAGCAGCGTTCAATTGGGCTCCTACAATGAGCAGTTCTTC. Translated: CASSVQLGSYNEQFF.

The chain combines TRBV12-3 or TRBV12-4 with TRBJ2-7, with D hard to call. V was shortened by 1 base and J by 2 bases, with 9 bases between the two germline ends. The CDR3 contains 14 residues. The CDR3 DNA reads TGTGCCAGCAGTTTAGTTTTGGGGACCTACGAGCAGTACTTC. Its translation is CASSLVLGTYEQYF.

The chain employs TRBV19 and TRBJ2-7; the D gene could be TRBD1 or TRBD2 (5 bases each). The CDR3 is 16 residues long. Germline loops: CDR1 LNHDA, CDR2 SQIVND (reference sequence). V was trimmed by 5 bases and J by 0 bases, leaving 17 bases between them. The CDR3 loop is CASSSPRGTFSYEQYF. The CDR3 DNA sequence: TGTGCCAGTAGTTCACCCCGGGGCACATTCTCCTACGAGCAGTACTTC.

This clonotype was seen more than once but under ten times. V gene TRBV28 combines with J gene TRBJ2-1; D is unclear. Germline V gives CDR1 MDHEN, CDR2 SYDVKM. This CDR3 comprises 15 residues. V lost 7 bases and J lost 0, with 13 bases in between. The DNA of the CDR3 is TGTGCCAGCAACTCCTTAGGGCGCTCCTACAATGAGCAGTTCTTC. This translates into CASNSLGRSYNEQFF.

This clonotype was detected a few times. The gene calls are TRBV29-1 and TRBJ2-7, with a tentative D call TRBD2 (7 bases). Germline V CDR1 and CDR2: SQVTM, ANQGSEA. The CDR3 length is 15 residues. V was shortened by 3 bases and J by 2 bases, with 17 bases between the two germline ends. CDR3 residues: CSVEGGGGGAYEQYF. In DNA form, the CDR3 reads TGCAGCGTTGAGGGGGGAGGGGGGGGGGCCTACGAGCAGTACTTC.

This rearrangement joins TRBV4-2 to TRBJ1-2, with unresolved D. CDR3 size: 16 residues. V lost 1 base and J 5 bases, leaving 17 bases between the germline ends. The germline V gene encodes CDR1 LGHNA and CDR2 YNFKEQ. The CDR3 region is CASSQATTGLKYGYTF. Here the CDR3 DNA reads TGTGCCAGCAGCCAAGCCACCACCGGGTTGAAGTATGGCTACACCTTC.

The CDR3, as DNA: TGCGCCAGCAGCCCGAACCCGGGCAACACCAATCAGCCCCAGCATTTT. This gives the protein CASSPNPGNTNQPQHF. This sequence joins TRBV4-1 and TRBJ1-5; no clear D. Between the trimmed V and J ends, which lost 4 bases and 3 bases, there was a span of 16 bases. This CDR3 comprises 16 residues. Germline V CDR1 and CDR2: MGHRA, YSYEKL.

This clonotype was recorded a few times. This chain joins TRBV4-1 and TRBJ2-7, with D perhaps TRBD1 (7 bases). Germline V gene lookup returns CDR1 MGHRA and CDR2 YSYEKL. Trimming cost V 5 bases and J 6 bases, with 14 bases left between them. This CDR3 contains 13 residues. CDR3 in DNA: TGCGCCAGCAGCTCGGGGGACAGTCTCGAGCAGTACTTC. Protein product: CASSSGDSLEQYF.

This clonotype has ten or more counts. This chain uses TRBV28 with TRBJ2-1; D gene unclear. The germline CDR1 and CDR2 sequences are MDHEN and SYDVKM. Trimming pared 5 bases from V and 6 bases from J, leaving 14 bases between. The CDR3 sequence is 14 residues long. The DNA for the CDR3 is TGTGCCAGCAGTCCCCCTCCCCAAACCAATGAGCAGTTCTTC. Translating gives CASSPPPQTNEQFF. The entire variable domain, with the rest obtained from reference TRBV28 and TRBJ2-1, is as follows: DVKVTQSSRYLVKRTGEKVFLECVQDMDHENMFWYRQDPGLGLRLIYFSYDVKMKEKGDIPEGYSVSREKKERFSLILESASTNQTSMYLCASSPPPQTNEQFFGPGTRLTVL.

There are many counts of this clonotype. The V gene is TRBV24-1, the J gene TRBJ2-7; D not resolved. Germline loops: CDR1 KGHDR, CDR2 SFDVKD. V gave up 0 bases and J gave up 3 bases, with 20 bases separating them. This CDR3 contains 18 residues. CDR3 amino acids: CATSDLGAHDPWGYEQYF. CDR3 nucleotides: TGTGCCACCAGTGATTTGGGAGCGCATGACCCTTGGGGCTACGAGCAGTACTTC.

This clonotype showed up many times. This sequence joins TRBV20-1 and TRBJ2-7; D not resolved. Germline CDR1 DFQATT, CDR2 SNEGSKA (reference sequence). CDR3 length equals 11 residues. V lost 4 bases, J lost 2 bases, and 6 bases lay in between. CDR3: CSAKDPYEQYF. The CDR3 DNA sequence: TGCAGTGCTAAAGATCCCTACGAGCAGTACTTC.

This clonotype occurred many times. This rearrangement joins TRBV5-5 to TRBJ2-2, with TRBD2 matching 9 bases. This CDR3 comprises 18 residues. Unmatched junction bases numbered 12, after V lost 0 bases and J lost 6 bases. Germline loops: CDR1 SGHKS, CDR2 YYEKEE (reference sequence). The CDR3 reads CASSLGTSDFFMAGELFF. CDR3 in DNA: TGTGCCAGCAGCTTGGGGACTAGCGACTTCTTTATGGCCGGGGAGCTGTTTTTT.

This clonotype was observed a few times. A much larger clone differs by one base, so this may be a read error. The chain carries TRBV20-1 and TRBJ1-1; tentative D call: TRBD1 (5 bases). Germline loops: CDR1 DFQATT, CDR2 SNEGSKA (reference sequence). This CDR3 contains 13 residues. The germline V and J ends were trimmed by 1 base and 3 bases, with 9 bases remaining between them. CDR3 sequence: CSARGDADTEAFF. The CDR3 DNA reads TGCAGTGCTAGAGGGGACGCGGACACTGAAGCTTTCTTT.

The table lists this clonotype with many counts. The V gene is TRBV2, the J gene TRBJ2-5, with TRBD2 identical over 7 bases. The V gene end was trimmed by 4 bases and the J gene end by 5 bases; junction bases not matched to a gene: 7. Looked up from germline, CDR1 is SNHLY and CDR2 is FYNNEI. This CDR3 region has 14 residues. The CDR3 DNA is TGTGCCAGCAGTGCCCCGACTAGCAGCGAGACCCAGTACTTC. Translating it yields CASSAPTSSETQYF.

Ten or more counts support this clonotype. This rearrangement joins TRBV11-2 to TRBJ2-7; TRBD2 matches 8 bases. Germline V gene data show CDR1 as SGHAT and CDR2 as FQNNGV. The V segment lost 1 base and the J segment 0 bases; nucleotides outside the gene matches: 2. This CDR3 has 15 amino acids. Written as DNA, the CDR3 is TGTGCCAGCAGCTTAGCTAGCGGGTTCTCCTACGAGCAGTACTTC. Translation: CASSLASGFSYEQYF.

This clonotype came up many times. The V and J genes are TRBV30 and TRBJ2-7; 7 nucleotides agree with TRBD1. After removal of 3 bases from V and 2 bases from J, the junction contained 7 bases not matched to a gene. Germline lookup yields CDR1 GTSNPN and CDR2 SVGIG (reference sequence). The CDR3 totals 14 residues. CDR3 sequence: CAWRRDSITYEQYF. CDR3 sequence (DNA): TGTGCCTGGAGGAGGGACAGTATTACCTACGAGCAGTACTTC.

The chain recombines TRBV19 with TRBJ2-2, with TRBD2 matching over 13 bases. CDR3 length equals 17 residues. V was clipped by 6 bases and J by 4 bases; unmatched bases: 8. Looked up from germline, CDR1 is LNHDA and CDR2 is SQIVND (reference sequence). The CDR3 reads CASRNLGLAGLTGELFF. The CDR3, as DNA: TGTGCCAGTAGGAACCTGGGACTAGCGGGGCTCACCGGGGAGCTGTTTTTT. Combining the CDR3 with reference TRBV19 and TRBJ2-2 gives the whole variable domain DGGITQSPKYLFRKEGQNVTLSCEQNLNHDAMYWYRQDPGQGLRLIYYSQIVNDFQKGDIAEGYSVSREKKESFPLTVTSAQKNPTAFYLCASRNLGLAGLTGELFFGEGSRLTVL.

The table lists this clonotype with a count of one. A single base separates this from a much larger clone, so it may be a read error. V gene TRBV30 combines with J gene TRBJ1-6; 7 positions agree with TRBD1. Germline V gene data show CDR1 as GTSNPN and CDR2 as SVGIG (reference sequence). CDR3 length: 15 amino acids. The junction had 20 bases not matched to a gene; V was cut back by 8 bases and J by 13 bases. The CDR3 loop reads CAGSEYETGFRPLHF. CDR3 DNA sequence: TGTGCCGGCAGTGAATACGAGACAGGGTTTAGGCCCCTCCACTTT.